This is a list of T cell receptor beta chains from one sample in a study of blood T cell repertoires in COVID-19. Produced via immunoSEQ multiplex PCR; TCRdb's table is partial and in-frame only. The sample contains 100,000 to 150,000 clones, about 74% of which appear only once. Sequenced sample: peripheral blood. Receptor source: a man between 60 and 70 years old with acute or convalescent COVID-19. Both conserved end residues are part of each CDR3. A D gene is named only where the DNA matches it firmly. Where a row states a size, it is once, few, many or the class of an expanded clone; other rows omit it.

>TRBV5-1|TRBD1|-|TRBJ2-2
CASSPGTVNTGELFF
TGCGCCAGCAGCCCCGGGACAGTGAACACCGGGGAGCTGTTTTTT
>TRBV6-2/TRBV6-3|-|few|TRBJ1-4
CASSSPELDEKLFF
TGTGCCAGCAGTTCCCCAGAGCTAGATGAAAAACTGTTTTTT
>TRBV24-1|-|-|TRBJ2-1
CATSDLREQGRNNEQFF
TGTGCCACCAGTGATTTGAGAGAACAGGGTCGGAACAATGAGCAGTTCTTC
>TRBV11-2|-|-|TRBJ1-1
CASSLDMSTEAFF
TGTGCCAGCAGCTTAGATATGAGCACTGAAGCTTTCTTT
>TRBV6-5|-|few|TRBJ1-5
CASRTDGGSGPQHF
TGTGCCAGCAGGACGGACGGGGGTTCGGGGCCCCAGCATTTT
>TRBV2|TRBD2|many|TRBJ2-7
CASRELAGVDLAYEQYF
TGTGCCAGCAGGGAACTAGCGGGAGTGGATCTAGCCTACGAGCAGTACTTC
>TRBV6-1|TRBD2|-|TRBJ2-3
CASSQGLAGGTDTQYF
TGTGCCAGCAGTCAAGGACTAGCGGGGGGGACAGATACGCAGTATTTT
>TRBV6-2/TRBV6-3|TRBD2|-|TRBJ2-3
CASSERGGRTDTQYF
TGTGCCAGCAGCGAGCGGGGGGGCCGCACAGATACGCAGTATTTT
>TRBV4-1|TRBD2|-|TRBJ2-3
CASSQDSSGSSTDTQYF
TGCGCCAGCAGCCAAGATTCTAGCGGGAGTAGCACAGATACGCAGTATTTT
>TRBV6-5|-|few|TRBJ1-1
CATGGVVDTEAFF
TGTGCCACCGGGGGGGTTGTGGACACTGAAGCTTTCTTT
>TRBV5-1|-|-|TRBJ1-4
CASSLNGGEGEKLFF
TGCGCCAGCAGCTTGAACGGAGGGGAAGGGGAAAAACTGTTTTTT
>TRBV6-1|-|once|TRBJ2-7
CASSERGANEQYF
TGTGCCAGCAGTGAACGGGGGGCAAACGAGCAGTACTTC
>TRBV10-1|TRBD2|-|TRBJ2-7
CASSGLAGVTYEQYF
TGCGCCAGCAGTGGGCTAGCGGGAGTAACCTACGAGCAGTACTTC
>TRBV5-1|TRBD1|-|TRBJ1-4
CASSPGQKTATNEKLFF
TGCGCCAGCAGCCCGGGACAGAAGACTGCAACTAATGAAAAACTGTTTTTT
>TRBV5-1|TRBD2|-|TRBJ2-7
CASSFGGGSSYEQYF
TGCGCCAGCAGCTTCGGCGGGGGATCCTCCTACGAGCAGTACTTC
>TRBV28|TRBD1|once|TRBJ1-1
CATRQGGTQNTEAFF
TGTGCCACCCGACAGGGAGGTACACAAAACACTGAAGCTTTCTTT
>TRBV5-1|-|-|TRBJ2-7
CASSSVREYEQYF
TGCGCCAGCAGCTCGGTGCGCGAGTACGAGCAGTACTTC
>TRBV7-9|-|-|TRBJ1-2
CASSLVAGLSHTF
TGTGCCAGCAGCTTAGTAGCAGGGTTGTCGCACACCTTC
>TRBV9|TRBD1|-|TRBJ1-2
CASSQQGRGYGYTF
TGTGCCAGCAGCCAACAGGGGCGAGGGTATGGCTACACCTTC
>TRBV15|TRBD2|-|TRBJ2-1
CATRSGGSYNEQFF
TGTGCCACGAGGAGCGGGGGGTCCTACAATGAGCAGTTCTTC
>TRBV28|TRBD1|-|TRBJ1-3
CASSSPYRGNSGNTIYF
TGTGCCAGCAGTTCACCCTACAGGGGCAACTCTGGAAACACCATATATTTT
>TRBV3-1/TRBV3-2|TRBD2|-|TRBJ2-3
CASSLRTSGGTDTQYF
TGTGCCAGCAGCTTACGCACTAGCGGGGGCACAGATACGCAGTATTTT
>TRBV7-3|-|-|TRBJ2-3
CASSGGGGSTDTQYF
TGTGCCAGCAGTGGAGGGGGCGGTAGCACAGATACGCAGTATTTT
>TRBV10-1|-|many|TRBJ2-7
CAASAHEQYF
TGCGCCGCGAGCGCGCACGAGCAGTACTTC
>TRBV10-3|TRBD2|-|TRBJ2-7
CAISESILGLAGNEQYF
TGTGCCATCAGTGAGTCAATTCTCGGACTAGCGGGAAACGAGCAGTACTTC
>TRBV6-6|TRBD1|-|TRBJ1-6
CASTSRPGQNNSPLHF
TGTGCCAGCACCTCCCGACCGGGACAGAATAATTCACCCCTCCACTTT
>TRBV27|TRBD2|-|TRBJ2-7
CASRKKTGGSTYEQYF
TGTGCCAGCAGGAAAAAAACGGGGGGATCGACCTACGAGCAGTACTTC
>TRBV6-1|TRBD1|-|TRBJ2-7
CASSEPGQGGYEQYF
TGTGCCAGCAGTGAGCCGGGACAGGGCGGATACGAGCAGTACTTC
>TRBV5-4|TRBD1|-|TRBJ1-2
CASSLTQGDYGYTF
TGTGCCAGCAGCTTGACACAGGGGGACTATGGCTACACCTTC
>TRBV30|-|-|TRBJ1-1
CAWRQGNTEAFF
TGTGCCTGGCGTCAGGGGAACACTGAAGCTTTCTTT
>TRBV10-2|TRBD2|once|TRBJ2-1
CASSHMGEGPLNEQFF
TGCGCCAGCTCCCACATGGGGGAGGGCCCGTTAAATGAGCAGTTCTTC
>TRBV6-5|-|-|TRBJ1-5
CASTGTFRGPQHF
TGTGCCAGCACCGGGACCTTCAGGGGGCCCCAGCATTTT
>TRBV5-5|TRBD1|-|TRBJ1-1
CASSFQTGLNTEAFF
TGTGCCAGCAGCTTCCAGACAGGGCTTAACACTGAAGCTTTCTTT
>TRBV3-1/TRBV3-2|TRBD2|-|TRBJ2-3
CASSQAPAGEPGDTQYF
TGTGCCAGCAGCCAAGCGCCGGCGGGGGAGCCGGGGGATACGCAGTATTTT
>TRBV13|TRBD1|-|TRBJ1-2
CASSGRDRYGYTF
TGTGCCAGCAGCGGCCGGGACAGATATGGCTACACCTTC
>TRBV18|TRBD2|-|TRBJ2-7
CASAPSGGPYEQYF
TGTGCCAGTGCCCCTAGCGGGGGACCCTACGAGCAGTACTTC
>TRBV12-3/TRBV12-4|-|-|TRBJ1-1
CASSYSQGEAFF
TGTGCCAGCAGCTATTCTCAGGGAGAAGCTTTCTTT
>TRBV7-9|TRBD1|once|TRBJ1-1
CASSPGTGGAGTEAFF
TGTGCCAGCAGCCCAGGGACAGGAGGGGCCGGCACTGAAGCTTTCTTT
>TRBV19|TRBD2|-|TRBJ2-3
CASSMRGALKDTQYF
TGTGCCAGTAGTATGCGGGGGGCACTGAAAGATACGCAGTATTTT
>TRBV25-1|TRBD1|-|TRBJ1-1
CASSVAGTGSEAFF
TGTGCCAGCAGTGTAGCCGGGACAGGGTCTGAAGCTTTCTTT
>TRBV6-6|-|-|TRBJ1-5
CASSYSAGNGQPQHF
TGTGCCAGCAGTTACTCAGCAGGGAATGGTCAGCCCCAGCATTTT
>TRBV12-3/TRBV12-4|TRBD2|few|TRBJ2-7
CASRAAGGGEQYF
TGTGCCAGCAGAGCCGCGGGGGGCGGCGAGCAGTACTTC
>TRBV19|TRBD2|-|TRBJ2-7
CASSIEAGAYEQYF
TGTGCCAGTAGTATTGAAGCGGGAGCCTACGAGCAGTACTTC
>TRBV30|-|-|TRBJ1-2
CAWNPGQGYTF
TGTGCCTGGAACCCGGGTCAGGGGTACACCTTC
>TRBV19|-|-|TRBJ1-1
CASRGEGRVPEAFF
TGTGCCAGTAGGGGGGAGGGGCGGGTCCCTGAAGCTTTCTTT
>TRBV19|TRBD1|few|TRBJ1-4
CASSHRDRVLAGRAKEKLFF
TGTGCCAGTAGTCACCGGGACAGGGTGCTGGCTGGCAGGGCTAAGGAAAAACTGTTTTTT
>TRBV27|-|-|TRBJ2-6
CASTSGSSGANVLTF
TGTGCCAGCACCAGCGGTTCTTCTGGGGCCAACGTCCTGACTTTC
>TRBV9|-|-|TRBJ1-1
CASSVGDSRGARTEAFF
TGTGCCAGCAGCGTAGGCGATAGCAGGGGCGCCCGAACTGAAGCTTTCTTT
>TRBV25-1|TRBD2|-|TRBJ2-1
CASMAGTSGGLGQFF
TGTGCCAGCATGGCCGGGACTAGCGGGGGATTGGGGCAGTTCTTC
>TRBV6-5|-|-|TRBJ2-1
CASSPGDSRGNEQFF
TGTGCCAGCAGTCCCGGGGACTCGCGGGGCAATGAGCAGTTCTTC
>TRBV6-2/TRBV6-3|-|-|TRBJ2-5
CASSYSTGFPTDDEGPETQYF
TGTGCCAGCAGTTACTCGACAGGATTCCCCACAGACGATGAGGGTCCAGAGACCCAGTACTTC